A selection of T cell receptor beta chains follows, all from one sample in a study of post-analysis software for immune sequencing data. TCRdb redid the calling of the PCR reads with MiXCR, one entry per CDR3 protein. Seen here are under 200,000 distinct CDR3 sequences, 29% observed once, and the top ten hold about 3.7%. Sequenced material: blood. The receptors derive from a girl under 18 with multiple sclerosis. Both conserved end residues are part of each CDR3. D genes are given only for firm matches. The listing skips clone size in some rows; elsewhere it reads once, few, many or a size class.

d_call,j_call,clone_size,v_call,cdr3_aa,cdr3_nt
NA,TRBJ1-2,NA,TRBV20-1,CSAYSYGYTF,TGCAGTGCTTACTCCTATGGCTACACCTTC
TRBD1,TRBJ1-2,many,TRBV20-1,CSATRQGNYGYTF,TGCAGTGCTACCAGACAGGGAAACTATGGCTACACCTTC
NA,TRBJ2-1,many,TRBV20-1,CSAKPALAAYNEQFF,TGCAGTGCCAAGCCAGCGTTAGCGGCCTACAATGAGCAGTTCTTC
NA,TRBJ1-2,NA,TRBV2,CASSTTGYANYGYTF,TGTGCCAGCAGTACCACAGGGTACGCTAACTATGGCTACACCTTC
TRBD1,TRBJ1-1,many,TRBV29-1,CSLTRQGDTEAFF,TGCAGCCTGACCCGACAGGGAGACACTGAAGCTTTCTTT
NA,TRBJ2-5,NA,TRBV12-3/TRBV12-4,CASSLDDGQGGQETQYF,TGTGCCAGCAGTTTAGACGATGGACAGGGAGGGCAAGAGACCCAGTACTTC
TRBD1,TRBJ2-5,NA,TRBV11-2,CASSALGTGAQETQYF,TGTGCCAGCAGCGCCCTCGGGACAGGGGCGCAGGAGACCCAGTACTTC
NA,TRBJ2-7,NA,TRBV30,CAWSVRRRQAVYEQYF,TGTGCCTGGAGTGTACGTAGGAGGCAGGCGGTTTACGAGCAGTACTTC
NA,TRBJ1-4,NA,TRBV7-9,CASSPPGSNDEKLFF,TGTGCCAGCAGCCCTCCAGGGAGTAACGATGAAAAACTGTTTTTT
TRBD1,TRBJ1-5,NA,TRBV6-1,CASTAGQVNQPQHF,TGTGCCAGCACCGCCGGACAGGTAAATCAGCCCCAGCATTTT
TRBD2,TRBJ2-1,few,TRBV28,CASSRLAGAPNEQFF,TGTGCCAGCAGCCGCCTAGCGGGAGCCCCAAATGAGCAGTTCTTC
NA,TRBJ2-5,NA,TRBV4-2,CASSPQQGGGRGAETQYF,TGTGCCAGCAGCCCCCAGCAAGGAGGCGGCAGGGGAGCAGAGACCCAGTACTTC
NA,TRBJ1-1,NA,TRBV6-1,CAHRGAGTEAFF,TGTGCCCATCGGGGGGCCGGTACTGAAGCTTTCTTT
NA,TRBJ1-4,NA,TRBV18,CASLRTNEKLFF,TGTGCCAGCTTACGGACTAATGAAAAACTGTTTTTT
NA,TRBJ2-7,NA,TRBV2,CASGTDFYEQYF,TGTGCCAGCGGGACGGATTTCTACGAGCAGTACTTC
NA,TRBJ2-3,NA,TRBV12-3/TRBV12-4,CASSLVGRGTDTEYF,NA
NA,TRBJ2-3,NA,TRBV12-3/TRBV12-4,CANSPQGRQSTDTQYF,TGTGCCAACAGCCCCCAGGGCAGGCAAAGCACAGATACGCAATATTTT
NA,TRBJ2-1,NA,TRBV20-1,CSARVMRDDEQFF,TGCAGTGCTAGAGTGATGCGGGACGATGAGCAGTTCTTC
NA,TRBJ2-1,NA,TRBV6-1,CASSGYRASSYNEQFF,TGTGCCAGCAGTGGATACAGGGCGAGCTCCTACAATGAGCAGTTCTTC
NA,TRBJ1-4,few,TRBV2,CASRPGGFEKLFF,TGTGCCAGCAGGCCTGGGGGTTTTGAAAAACTGTTTTTT
NA,TRBJ2-7,NA,TRBV20-1,CSASIRDHEQYF,TGCAGTGCTAGCATCAGGGACCACGAGCAGTACTTC
NA,TRBJ2-5,NA,TRBV5-1,CASSLHSFGETQYF,TGCGCCAGCAGCTTGCACAGTTTTGGGGAGACCCAGTACTTC
NA,TRBJ1-5,NA,TRBV12-3/TRBV12-4,CASKQDGRNSNQPQHF,TGTGCCAGCAAGCAGGACGGACGGAATAGCAATCAGCCCCAGCATTTT
TRBD1,TRBJ1-1,NA,TRBV3-1,CASSQVRDRGARAFF,TGTGCCAGCAGCCAAGTAAGGGACAGGGGAGCTAGGGCTTTCTTT
TRBD2,TRBJ2-1,many,TRBV29-1,CSARLGGRYEQFF,TGCAGCGCGAGATTGGGCGGGAGGTATGAGCAGTTCTTC
TRBD2,TRBJ2-3,few,TRBV30,CAWSESPGTSGTSSTDTQYF,TGTGCCTGGAGCGAAAGCCCTGGGACTAGCGGAACATCTAGCACAGATACGCAGTATTTT
NA,TRBJ1-2,many,TRBV3-1,CASSETESGYTF,TGTGCCAGCAGCGAAACGGAAAGCGGCTACACCTTC
TRBD2,TRBJ2-3,few,TRBV27,CASSFLPLTSGITDTQYF,TGTGCCAGCAGTTTCCTCCCTTTGACTAGCGGGATCACAGATACGCAGTATTTT
TRBD2,TRBJ2-7,NA,TRBV7-9,CASSPGPSGRVNEQYF,TGTGCCAGCAGCCCAGGGCCTAGCGGGAGGGTCAATGAGCAGTACTTC
TRBD2,TRBJ2-7,many,TRBV20-1,CSAPAWGLADYEQYF,TGCAGTGCTCCTGCCTGGGGACTAGCGGACTACGAGCAGTACTTC
TRBD2,TRBJ2-3,NA,TRBV20-1,CSARVYQRELTDTQYF,TGCAGTGCTAGAGTTTACCAGCGGGAATTGACAGATACGCAGTATTTT
TRBD2,TRBJ2-5,NA,TRBV5-1,CASSLSGGETQYF,TGCGCCAGCAGCTTGTCCGGGGGGGAGACCCAGTACTTC